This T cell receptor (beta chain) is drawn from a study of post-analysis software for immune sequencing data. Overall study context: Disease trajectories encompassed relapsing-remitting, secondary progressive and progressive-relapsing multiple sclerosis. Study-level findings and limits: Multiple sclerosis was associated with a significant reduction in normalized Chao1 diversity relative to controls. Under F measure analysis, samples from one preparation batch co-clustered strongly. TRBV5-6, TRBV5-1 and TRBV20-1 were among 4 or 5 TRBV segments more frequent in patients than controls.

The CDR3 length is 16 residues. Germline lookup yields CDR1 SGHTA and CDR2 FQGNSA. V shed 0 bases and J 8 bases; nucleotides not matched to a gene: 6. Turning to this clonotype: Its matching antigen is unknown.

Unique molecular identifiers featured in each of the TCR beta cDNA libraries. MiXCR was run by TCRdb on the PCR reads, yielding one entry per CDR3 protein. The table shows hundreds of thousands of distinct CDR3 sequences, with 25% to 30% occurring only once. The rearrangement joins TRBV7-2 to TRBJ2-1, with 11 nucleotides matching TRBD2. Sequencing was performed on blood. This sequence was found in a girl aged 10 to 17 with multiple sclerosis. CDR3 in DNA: TGTGCCAGCAGCTTAGCTGCTAGCGGGGGGTTCTATGAGCAGTTCTTC. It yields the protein CASSLAASGGFYEQFF.